These T cell receptor beta chains were read from a single sample in a study of shared clonotypes between healthy human individuals. The repertoire was sequenced with immunoSEQ multiplex PCR; TCRdb's copy has only in-frame clones and lacks some. The sample lists 100,000 to 120,000 clones, approximately 70% occurring once. Sequenced input: memory CD8+ T cells sorted from blood. These TCRs come from a woman in her twenties or thirties in good health. Each CDR3 is given with its conserved first and last residue. The D gene is left open where the match is weak.

D	V	CDR3
NA	TRBV6-6	CASSLGVHEQYF
NA	TRBV19	CASSTRQGVFSNGYTF
NA	TRBV29-1	CSVEDRKERAYEQYF
NA	TRBV6-4	CASNPRRRAETFHGYTF
TRBD1	TRBV19	CATTDRDYEQYF
NA	TRBV18	CASSPGDPLLSTDTQYF
TRBD1	TRBV4-1	CASSQQTGAVGIQYF
NA	TRBV5-6	CASSEPGNEQFF
TRBD2	TRBV6-1	CASSFTSGSSYEQYF
NA	TRBV25-1	CASSVSDSTDTQYF
TRBD1	TRBV19	CASSKGDRVVVTEAFF
TRBD2	TRBV19	CASSIAHLSGDSYEQYF
TRBD1	TRBV28	CASNPTGGYYEQYF
NA	TRBV27	CASNLVGHNEQFF
TRBD2	TRBV2	CASMSSGTYEQYF
NA	TRBV10-3	CATGGTLASGNTIYF
NA	TRBV6-5	CASSFAHHTGELFF
NA	TRBV6-1	CASSGMTYEQYF
NA	TRBV27	CASSFSTRTNTGELFF
TRBD1	TRBV4-1	CASSHSEDRSYEQYF
TRBD2	TRBV7-8	CASSGREGPYNEQFF
TRBD1	TRBV11-2	CASSPTGETEAFF
NA	TRBV11-2	CASSLAGAGETQYF
NA	TRBV28	CASRITLNQPQHF
NA	TRBV6-5	CASSPGTASYEQYF
NA	TRBV11-2	CASSARDGALGEQYF
NA	TRBV7-2	CASSFLNQPQHF
NA	TRBV5-6	CASSLMGPSPYEQYF
NA	TRBV6-4	CASSEGDSNEQFF
TRBD1	TRBV19	CASSWGQATNTGELFF
TRBD2	TRBV7-9	CASRRGERERPYEQYF
NA	TRBV28	CASSFVAGTDTQYF
NA	TRBV21-1	CASIFPHQAGLHPQHF
NA	TRBV9	CASSARPGAVDEQYF
NA	TRBV10-3	CAIRASSYNEQFF
TRBD2	TRBV27	CASSLLAGSAWFF
TRBD2	TRBV28	CASSSRDSGSYEQYF
NA	TRBV27	CASSPGSNQPQHF
NA	TRBV7-8	CASSLVGEDEQYF
TRBD2	TRBV28	CASSPTRREGPLVLLGATDTQYF
NA	TRBV7-2	CASSLLNFPWVSGNTIYF
NA	TRBV7-3	CASSLSGSDTQYF
NA	TRBV29-1	CSVLDRDYGYTF
NA	TRBV10-1	CASSESFSNTEAFF
NA	TRBV7-6	CASSQGSSRETQYF
TRBD2	TRBV11-2	CASSRSAGGYEQYF
TRBD1	TRBV9	CASSYGGTDEKLFF
NA	TRBV7-9	CASNDPSSGNTIYF
TRBD1	TRBV29-1	CSVTGTGQTEAFF
NA	TRBV21-1	CASSKIGALNEQFF
NA	TRBV6-4	CASSDSELGGDYGGELFF
NA	TRBV19	CASSIWAKGPYGYTF
NA	TRBV11-2	CASSPSPPQGEEQYF
TRBD2	TRBV6-5	CSSRVAGAGELFF
NA	TRBV27	CASSTNRDSYEQYF